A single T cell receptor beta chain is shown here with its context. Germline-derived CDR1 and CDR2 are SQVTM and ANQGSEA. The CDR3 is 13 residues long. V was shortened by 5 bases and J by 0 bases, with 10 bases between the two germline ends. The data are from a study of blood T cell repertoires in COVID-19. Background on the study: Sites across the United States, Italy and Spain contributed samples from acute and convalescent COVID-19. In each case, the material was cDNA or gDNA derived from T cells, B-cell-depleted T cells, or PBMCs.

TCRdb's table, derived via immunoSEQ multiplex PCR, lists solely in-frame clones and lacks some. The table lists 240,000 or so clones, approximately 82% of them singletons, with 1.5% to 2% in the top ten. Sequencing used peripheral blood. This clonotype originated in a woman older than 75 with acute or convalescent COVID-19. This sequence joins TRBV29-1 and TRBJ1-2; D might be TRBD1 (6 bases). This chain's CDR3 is CSVLGQTNYGYTF. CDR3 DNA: TGCAGCGTTTTGGGACAAACTAACTATGGCTACACCTTC.